This T cell receptor (beta chain) was found in a study of blood T cell repertoires in COVID-19. Overall study context: PBMCs, B-cell-depleted T cells, or T cells were the source of the cDNA or gDNA that made up the material.

Profiling relied on immunoSEQ multiplex PCR, and the TCRdb table lists in-frame clones only, not all of them. The top ten hold around 5.5% of the sample, which has 200,000 to 250,000 clones, around 80% seen once. This CDR3 is built from 13 residues. The V end lost 2 bases, the J end lost 0 bases, and 2 bases lay between the germline ends. Looked up from germline, CDR1 is MNHEY and CDR2 is SVGEGT. Comment on this clone: This may stem from a read error, because a much larger clone lies one nucleotide away.

This chain links TRBV6-2 or TRBV6-3 with TRBJ1-3; no definite D call. Sequencing input: peripheral blood. The sequence was collected from a human donor in a cohort sampled during active COVID-19. CDR3: CASSYLSGNTIYF. CDR3 DNA sequence: TGTGCCAGCAGTTACCTCTCTGGAAACACCATATATTTT.